This entry lists 19 T cell receptor beta chains sequenced from one sample in a study of blood T cell repertoires in COVID-19. Assay used: immunoSEQ multiplex PCR; TCRdb lists only in-frame clones, some missing. The sample yields approximately 60,000 clones, around 84% seen once. What was sequenced was peripheral blood. These receptor sequences come from an older man with active COVID-19.

In this sample, this clone turned up a few times. The chain recombines TRBV19 with TRBJ2-1; 8 nucleotides line up with TRBD1. The germline CDR1 and CDR2 sequences are LNHDA and SQIVND (reference sequence). CDR3 length: 14 amino acids. The J segment lost 2 bases and the V segment lost 7 bases, leaving 4 bases of the junction unmatched. CDR3 nucleotides: TGTGCCAGTACCCGGGACAGGACCTACAATGAGCAGTTCTTC. This encodes CASTRDRTYNEQFF.

This chain connects TRBV2 to TRBJ2-3; 7 bases match TRBD1. The CDR3 has 16 amino acids. The V gene's germline CDR1 is SNHLY and CDR2 FYNNEI. With V trimmed by 4 bases and J by 0 bases, 7 bases remained unmatched. CDR3 bases: TGTGCCAGCAGTGTTGAAGGGGGCGCGAGCACAGATACGCAGTATTTT. Translated, it gives CASSVEGGASTDTQYF.

The chain combines TRBV7-3 with TRBJ2-1; weak D call: TRBD2 (5 bases). CDR1 SGHTA and CDR2 FQGTGA come from the germline V gene. The CDR3 is 16 residues long. V lost 1 base and J 0 bases, leaving 10 bases between the germline ends. In DNA form, the CDR3 reads TGTGCCAGCAGCTTAATGAGCGGTGGCTCCTACAATGAGCAGTTCTTC. This codes for CASSLMSGGSYNEQFF. The entire variable domain, with the rest obtained from reference TRBV7-3 and TRBJ2-1, is as follows: GAGVSQTPSNKVTEKGKYVELRCDPISGHTALYWYRQSLGQGPEFLIYFQGTGAADDSGLPNDRFFAVRPEGSVSTLKIQRTERGDSAVYLCASSLMSGGSYNEQFFGPGTRLTVL.

The chain combines TRBV24-1 with TRBJ1-2; 12 nucleotides align to TRBD1. CDR1 KGHDR and CDR2 SFDVKD come from the germline V gene. This CDR3 has 19 amino acids. Trimming at V came to 1 base and at J to 4 bases, leaving 12 bases not matched to a gene. CDR3 sequence (DNA): TGTGCCACCAGTGATTTACACCGGGACAGGGGGCGGATATTCTATGGCTACACCTTC. Its protein product is CATSDLHRDRGRIFYGYTF.

This chain links TRBV28 with TRBJ2-7, with TRBD2 matching over 8 bases. Germline V gene lookup returns CDR1 MDHEN and CDR2 SYDVKM. This CDR3 spans 14 amino acids. V shed 7 bases and J 4 bases; nucleotides not matched to a gene: 9. CDR3 amino acids: CASTPHGRAYEQYF. In DNA form, the CDR3 reads TGTGCCAGCACCCCTCACGGGAGGGCGTACGAGCAGTACTTC.

This clone was observed a single time. V is TRBV7-2 and J is TRBJ1-3, with 7 bases matching TRBD1. The germline CDR1 and CDR2 sequences are SGHTA and FQGNSA. The CDR3 length is 14 residues. V shed 5 bases and J 3 bases; nucleotides not matched to a gene: 4. The CDR3 reads CASSADRVGNTIYF. CDR3 in DNA: TGTGCCAGCAGCGCCGACAGGGTTGGAAACACCATATATTTT. Looking up the rest from reference TRBV7-2 and TRBJ1-3 gives the full variable domain: GAGVSQSPSNKVTEKGKDVELRCDPISGHTALYWYRQSLGQGLEFLIYFQGNSAPDKSGLPSDRFSAERTGGSVSTLTIQRTQQEDSAVYLCASSADRVGNTIYFGEGSWLTVV.

The chain couples TRBV5-5 to TRBJ2-7; D possibly corresponds to TRBD2 (5 bases). Trimming took 4 bases from V and 0 from J, leaving 11 bases between them. CDR1 is SGHKS, CDR2 YYEKEE, per germline (reference sequence). The CDR3 totals 14 residues. The CDR3 spells CASSGSPSSYEQYF. The DNA for the CDR3 is TGTGCCAGCAGCGGGAGTCCGAGCTCCTACGAGCAGTACTTC.

The V and J genes are TRBV28 and TRBJ2-3; TRBD1 aligns across 9 bases. Trimming took 4 bases from V and 5 from J; bases not matched to a gene: 10. From germline, CDR1 is MDHEN and CDR2 SYDVKM. This CDR3 comprises 16 residues. The chain's CDR3 is CASSSGDRAKEDTQYF. The CDR3 DNA sequence: TGTGCCAGCAGTTCAGGGGACAGGGCAAAGGAAGATACGCAGTATTTT.

This chain joins TRBV6-4 and TRBJ2-1; 16 nucleotides line up with TRBD2. V gave up 7 bases and J gave up 10 bases; unmatched junction bases: 1. The CDR3 length is 13 residues. CDR1 MRHNA and CDR2 SNTAGT come from the germline V gene. The CDR3 loop is CASTGLAGGEQFF. CDR3 DNA: TGTGCCAGCACGGGACTAGCGGGAGGGGAGCAGTTCTTC.

Only one count was recorded for this clone. The chain is built from TRBV9 and TRBJ2-5, with D unclear. The germline gives CDR1 SGDLS, CDR2 YYNGEE. V was clipped by 3 bases and J by 5 bases, with 17 bases between them. The CDR3 covers 15 residues. The CDR3 is CASSAPGAVAETQYF. CDR3 nucleotide sequence: TGTGCCAGCAGCGCCCCCGGAGCAGTGGCGGAGACCCAGTACTTC.

This chain uses TRBV11-1 with TRBJ2-1, with 9 bases matching TRBD2. J lost 8 bases, V lost 5 bases, and 7 bases had no gene match. The length of the CDR3 is 14 residues. From germline, CDR1 is SGHAT and CDR2 FQDESV (reference sequence). The CDR3 sequence is CASSPGLATDEQFF. In nucleotides, the CDR3 is TGTGCCAGCAGCCCCGGACTAGCGACTGATGAGCAGTTCTTC.

The chain employs TRBV5-5 and TRBJ1-3, with 7 bases identical to TRBD1. V lost 0 bases to trimming and J lost 8 bases; unmatched junction nucleotides: 8. The CDR3 spans 15 residues. The V gene's germline CDR1 is SGHKS and CDR2 YYEKEE (reference sequence). The CDR3 DNA follows: TGTGCCAGCAGCTTGGAGGGGGCGATTTGGGACACCATATATTTT. It codes for CASSLEGAIWDTIYF.

V gene TRBV3-1 (or the pseudogene TRBV3-2) combines with J gene TRBJ2-3, with 14 bases fitting TRBD2. Per germline, CDR1 LGHDT and CDR2 YNNKEL (reference sequence). CDR3 length: 16 amino acids. V trimming: 4 bases; J trimming: 4 bases; junction bases outside the gene matches: 4. CDR3 DNA: TGTGCCAGCAGCCCTGGGACTAGCGGGAGTTCAGATACGCAGTATTTT. Its translation: CASSPGTSGSSDTQYF.

This chain uses TRBV7-2 with TRBJ2-4, with D possibly matching TRBD2 (6 bases). CDR1 is SGHTA and CDR2 is FQGNSA in the germline V gene. V lost 5 bases to trimming and J lost 1 base, with 18 bases between them. The CDR3 contains 17 residues. DNA of the CDR3: TGTGCCAGCAGCCCCCCCTCGGGGGAGCGGGCCAAAAACATTCAGTACTTC. Amino acids: CASSPPSGERAKNIQYF.

Here the CDR3 reads CASSLSSGNGEQYF. DNA for the CDR3: TGTGCCAGCAGCTTATCCTCCGGGAATGGCGAGCAGTACTTC. This chain links TRBV7-3 with TRBJ2-7, with TRBD2 as a possible D gene (5 bases). Germline CDR1 is SGHTA and CDR2 is FQGTGA. The CDR3 sequence is 14 residues long. The V and J ends lost 2 bases and 6 bases respectively, with 14 bases between them. Together with reference TRBV7-3 and TRBJ2-7, the CDR3 gives the full variable domain: GAGVSQTPSNKVTEKGKYVELRCDPISGHTALYWYRQSLGQGPEFLIYFQGTGAADDSGLPNDRFFAVRPEGSVSTLKIQRTERGDSAVYLCASSLSSGNGEQYFGPGTRLTVT.

This chain joins TRBV3-1 (or the pseudogene TRBV3-2) and TRBJ1-5; no definite D call. V was clipped by 3 bases and J by 4 bases, with 4 bases between them. This CDR3 contains 12 residues. Germline CDR1 LGHDT, CDR2 YNNKEL (reference sequence). CDR3 sequence (DNA): TGTGCCAGCAGCCAGAGGAATCAGCCCCAGCATTTT. As protein: CASSQRNQPQHF.

This chain links TRBV2 with TRBJ1-1; tentatively, D is TRBD1 (6 bases). The CDR3 extends over 13 amino acids. CDR1 is SNHLY, CDR2 FYNNEI, per germline. V was pared by 6 bases and J by 11 bases, with 19 bases between. The CDR3 bases are TGTGCCAGCAGGACCACCCAGACAGGAGATGCTTTCTTT. Residues: CASRTTQTGDAFF.

The J gene is TRBJ2-3, the V gene TRBV2, with 7 bases lining up with TRBD2. This CDR3 region has 14 residues. The junction had 8 bases not matched to a gene; V was cut back by 7 bases and J by 4 bases. CDR1 and CDR2 from the germline V gene are SNHLY and FYNNEI. CDR3 protein: CASTGGGPPDTQYF. CDR3 in DNA: TGTGCCAGCACGGGGGGAGGGCCCCCAGATACGCAGTATTTT.

The J gene is TRBJ2-5, the V gene TRBV2; D is uncertain. The germline CDR1 and CDR2 sequences are SNHLY and FYNNEI. The CDR3 runs to 10 residues. Trimming took off 6 bases at V and 9 bases at J, with 8 bases between the two ends. CDR3 nucleotide sequence: TGTGCCAGCAGAGACAAGGCCCAGTACTTC. Translating it yields CASRDKAQYF.